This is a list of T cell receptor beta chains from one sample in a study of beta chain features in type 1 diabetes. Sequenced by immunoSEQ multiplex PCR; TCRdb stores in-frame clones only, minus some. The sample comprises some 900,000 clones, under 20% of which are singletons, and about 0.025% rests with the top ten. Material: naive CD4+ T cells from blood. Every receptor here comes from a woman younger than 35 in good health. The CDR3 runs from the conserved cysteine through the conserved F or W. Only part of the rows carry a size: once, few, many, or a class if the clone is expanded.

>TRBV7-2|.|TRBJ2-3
CASSGRQPTSTDTQYF
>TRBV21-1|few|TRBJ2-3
CASSKGGASGFPTDTQYF
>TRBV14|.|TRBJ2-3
CASSQTHIAGLSTDTQYF
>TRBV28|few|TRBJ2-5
CASSLEAYQETQYF
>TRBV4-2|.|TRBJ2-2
CASSNVGTGELFF
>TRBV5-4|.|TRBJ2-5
CASTRQGYQETQYF
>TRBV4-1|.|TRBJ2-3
CASSRLGDTQYF
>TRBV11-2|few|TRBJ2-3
CASSSGSTDTQYF
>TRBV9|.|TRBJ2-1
CASSPGGSSYNEQFF
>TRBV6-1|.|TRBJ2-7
CASSASPASGRYEQYF
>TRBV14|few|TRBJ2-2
CASSGNWNTGELFF
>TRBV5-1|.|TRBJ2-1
CASSLVLYNEQFF
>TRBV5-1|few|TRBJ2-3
CASSLLAGPVDTQYF
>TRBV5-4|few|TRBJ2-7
CASSLGEASVYEQYF
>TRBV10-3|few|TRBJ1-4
CAISEGVTNEKLFF
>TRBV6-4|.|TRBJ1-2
CASSEGKAGYTF
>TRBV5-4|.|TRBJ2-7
CASSPGQGFYEQYF
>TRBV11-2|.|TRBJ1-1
CASSLVAEAFF
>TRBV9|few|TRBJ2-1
CASSLRQTTEQFF
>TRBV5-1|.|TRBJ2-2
CASSAWTGENTGELFF
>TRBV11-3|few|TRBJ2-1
CASSLGVAGTYNEQFF
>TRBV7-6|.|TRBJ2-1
CASSLVAAQYNEQFF
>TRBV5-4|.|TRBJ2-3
CASSPHNRGAASTDTQYF
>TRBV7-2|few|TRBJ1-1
CASGPRTGGAFF
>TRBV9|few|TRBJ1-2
CASSTDVPNYGYTF
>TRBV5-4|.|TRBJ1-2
CASSPVSSSYGYTF
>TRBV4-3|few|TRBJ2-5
CASSQELTWGWLQETQYF
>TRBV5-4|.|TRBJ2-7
CASSLAVGWLVYEQYF
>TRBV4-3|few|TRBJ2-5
CASSQDRLGGRETQYF
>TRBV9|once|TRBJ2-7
CASSVVVRGGEQYF
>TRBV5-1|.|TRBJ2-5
CASSFGQGMGETQYF
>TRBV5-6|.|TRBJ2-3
CASSLGTGRTDTQYF
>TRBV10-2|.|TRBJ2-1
CASSEPTSSSALHEQFF
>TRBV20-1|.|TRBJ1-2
CSEADNYGYTF
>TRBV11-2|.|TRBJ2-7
CASSLDRGPYEQYF
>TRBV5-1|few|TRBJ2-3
CASSLLAGGGTDTQYF
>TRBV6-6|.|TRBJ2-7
CASSVDRGHEQYF
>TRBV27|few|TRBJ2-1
CASSLWARLAENNEQFF
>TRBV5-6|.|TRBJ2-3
CASSFIRTAGADTQYF
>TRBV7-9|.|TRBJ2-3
CASSSQRGRTDTQYF
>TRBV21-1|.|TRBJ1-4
CASKTGGYRSNEKLFF
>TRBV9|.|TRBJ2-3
CASSRLAQTDTQYF
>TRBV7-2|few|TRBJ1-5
CASSLRGNQPQHF
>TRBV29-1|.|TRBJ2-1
CSVARSGAYNEQFF